These 22 T cell receptor beta chains were all obtained from the same sample, sequenced in a study of Ad26.COV2.S vaccination and SARS-CoV-2 variants. Only in-frame clones appear in the TCRdb table, and some are missing; sequencing was by immunoSEQ multiplex PCR. The data show under 150,000 clones, about nine tenths seen once. Sequencing was performed on peripheral blood, taken after recovery from COVID-19. The receptors stem from a human donor who had recovered from COVID-19.

V gene TRBV7-2 combines with J gene TRBJ1-3; 9 positions match TRBD1. The CDR3 totals 17 residues. Germline V gene data show CDR1 as SGHTA and CDR2 as FQGNSA. V trimming: 5 bases; J trimming: 0 bases; junction bases outside the gene matches: 8. The CDR3 coding sequence is TGTGCCAGCAGCCACAGCGGACAGGGGAACTCTGGAAACACCATATATTTT. As protein: CASSHSGQGNSGNTIYF.

This rearrangement joins TRBV18 to TRBJ1-4; 9 bases fit TRBD1. This CDR3 comprises 16 residues. The junction had 7 bases not matched to a gene; V was cut back by 5 bases and J by 3 bases. Germline V gene lookup returns CDR1 KGHSH and CDR2 LQKENI. The chain's CDR3 is CASSEGQGNSNEKLFF. The CDR3 nucleotides read TGTGCCAGCTCAGAGGGACAGGGCAACTCTAATGAAAAACTGTTTTTT. The full variable domain, with the rest looked up from reference TRBV18 and TRBJ1-4, is NAGVMQNPRHLVRRRGQEARLRCSPMKGHSHVYWYRQLPEEGLKFMVYLQKENIIDESGMPKERFSAEFPKEGPSILRIQQVVRGDSAAYFCASSEGQGNSNEKLFFGSGTQLSVL.

V and J are TRBV18 and TRBJ2-4; 10 nucleotides match TRBD1. The germline V gene encodes CDR1 KGHSH and CDR2 LQKENI. With 4 bases clipped from V and 15 bases from J, the junction kept 9 bases outside the gene matches. The length of the CDR3 is 13 residues. CDR3 loop: CASSQGRDRGSYF. The DNA for the CDR3 is TGTGCCAGCTCACAGGGCCGGGACAGGGGTTCGTACTTC.

The chain employs TRBV6-2 or TRBV6-3 and TRBJ1-1, with D perhaps TRBD1 (5 bases). There are 13 residues in the CDR3. Germline V gene lookup returns CDR1 MNHEY and CDR2 SVGEGT. Between the trimmed V and J ends, which lost 2 bases and 4 bases, there was a span of 8 bases. In DNA form, the CDR3 reads TGTGCCAGCAGTTACCGGGGGACCACTGAAGCTTTCTTT. Translating gives CASSYRGTTEAFF.

The chain links TRBV28 to TRBJ1-2, with 8 bases that match TRBD1. Germline CDR1 MDHEN, CDR2 SYDVKM. The CDR3 contains 14 residues. The V and J ends lost 10 bases and 5 bases, in that order; junction bases with no gene match: 12. CDR3 residues: CATEDRARNYGYTF. CDR3 DNA: TGTGCCACCGAGGACAGGGCGAGGAATTATGGCTACACCTTC.

This sequence joins TRBV6-6 and TRBJ2-7, with no clear D. Looked up from germline, CDR1 is MNHNY and CDR2 is SVGAGI (reference sequence). Between the trimmed V and J ends, which lost 10 bases and 4 bases, there was a span of 11 bases. This CDR3 has 11 residues. CDR3 region: CAISEDYEQYF. The CDR3 bases are TGTGCCATCTCAGAAGATTACGAGCAGTACTTC.

The chain is built from TRBV11-2 and TRBJ1-2; 7 bases agree with TRBD1. The junction had 5 bases not matched to a gene; V was cut back by 0 bases and J by 7 bases. The CDR3 is 14 residues long. CDR1 is SGHAT and CDR2 is FQNNGV in the germline V gene. This CDR3 is CASSLDRDRSGYTF. CDR3 coding DNA: TGTGCCAGCAGCTTAGATAGGGACAGAAGTGGCTACACCTTC.

This chain joins TRBV5-4 and TRBJ1-6; no firm D call. CDR3 size: 15 residues. The germline V and J ends were trimmed by 9 bases and 5 bases, with 18 bases remaining between them. The V gene's germline CDR1 is SGHNT and CDR2 YYREEE (reference sequence). CDR3 DNA sequence: TGTGCCACCGCGGGCCAGCCTGGGCATAATTCACCCCTCCACTTT. Protein: CATAGQPGHNSPLHF.

The V call is TRBV6-5, the J call TRBJ1-2, with TRBD1 matching 7 bases. The CDR3 spans 12 residues. Losses at the gene ends were 7 bases for V and 6 bases for J; bases not matched to a gene: 5. Germline CDR1 is MNHEY and CDR2 is SVGAGI. DNA of the CDR3: TGTGCCAGCACCGAGACAGGGAATGGCTACACCTTC. It specifies CASTETGNGYTF.

The chain links TRBV27 to TRBJ2-7; weak D call: TRBD2 (6 bases). Germline V gene data show CDR1 as MNHEY and CDR2 as SMNVEV (reference sequence). This CDR3 has 14 residues. Trimming removed 7 bases from V and 4 bases from J, with 17 bases in between. The CDR3 DNA reads TGTGCCAGCAAAGCTTTAGGAGGGAGGTACGAGCAGTACTTC. It specifies CASKALGGRYEQYF.

This chain uses TRBV28 with TRBJ1-2; D uncertain. From germline, CDR1 is MDHEN and CDR2 SYDVKM. CDR3 length: 14 residues. Trimming removed 8 bases at V and 5 bases at J, with 18 bases between. The CDR3 nucleotides are TGTGCCAGCGGGGAGAGGTGGGCAGAGTATGGCTACACCTTC. Translated, it gives CASGERWAEYGYTF.

This chain joins TRBV6-6 and TRBJ2-5, with D possibly being TRBD2 (5 bases). The V end lost 2 bases, the J end lost 6 bases, and 13 bases lay between the germline ends. The germline V gene has CDR1 MNHNY and CDR2 SVGAGI (reference sequence). The CDR3 loop spans 14 amino acids. CDR3 region: CASSYPDGGQTQYF. CDR3 nucleotide sequence: TGTGCCAGCAGTTACCCGGACGGAGGACAGACCCAGTACTTC.

The chain combines TRBV5-1 with TRBJ1-2; D remains unclear. The CDR3 sequence is 16 residues long. The germline V and J ends were trimmed by 1 base and 5 bases, with 18 bases remaining between them. CDR1 and CDR2 (germline): SGHRS, YFSETQ. The CDR3 sequence: CASSLNILSSVYGYTF. For the CDR3, the DNA is TGCGCCAGCAGCTTGAATATCTTAAGTAGCGTGTATGGCTACACCTTC.

This clone came up many times. The rearrangement uses TRBV3-1 (or the pseudogene TRBV3-2) and TRBJ1-2; the match to TRBD1 covers 7 bases. The CDR3 totals 16 residues. Germline assignment: CDR1 LGHDT and CDR2 YNNKEL (reference sequence). V gave up 4 bases and J gave up 2 bases; unmatched junction bases: 10. The CDR3 coding sequence is TGTGCCAGCAGCCCACACAATAAACAGGGGAACTATGGCTACACCTTC. Amino acids: CASSPHNKQGNYGYTF.

There are a few counts of this clone. The chain couples TRBV9 to TRBJ1-2, with D perhaps matching TRBD1 (5 bases). The CDR3 length is 12 residues. The V gene lost 6 bases and the J gene lost 3 bases, with 9 bases spanning the gap. Germline loops: CDR1 SGDLS, CDR2 YYNGEE. CDR3 region: CASTGTHYGYTF. The CDR3 nucleotides are TGTGCCAGCACCGGGACCCACTATGGCTACACCTTC.

This clone was seen a few times. The chain combines TRBV4-1 with TRBJ2-7; 8 bases are shared with TRBD1. Germline V gene lookup returns CDR1 MGHRA and CDR2 YSYEKL. The CDR3 length is 15 residues. V trimming: 3 bases; J trimming: 6 bases; junction bases outside the gene matches: 10. The CDR3 sequence is CASSHLGTGGSEQYF. The CDR3, as DNA: TGCGCCAGCAGCCATCTTGGGACAGGTGGCTCCGAGCAGTACTTC.

The rearrangement uses TRBV10-1 and TRBJ1-2, with D unclear. The CDR3 extends over 14 amino acids. Trimming stripped 10 bases from V and 7 bases from J, with 22 bases between. From germline, CDR1 is WNHNN and CDR2 SYGVQD (reference sequence). The CDR3 reads CATPREGIFFGYTF. The CDR3 DNA reads TGCGCCACTCCTCGGGAGGGTATCTTCTTTGGCTACACCTTC.

The chain carries TRBV5-4 and TRBJ1-2; no firm D call. Trimming took 1 base from V and 1 from J, leaving 8 bases between them. CDR1 and CDR2 (germline): SGHNT, YYREEE (reference sequence). This CDR3 contains 14 residues. The CDR3 DNA reads TGTGCCAGCAGCTTGTCCGGTCTTAACTATGGCTACACCTTC. The encoded protein is CASSLSGLNYGYTF.

The chain has TRBV27 and TRBJ1-2, with D unclear. There are 13 residues in the CDR3. CDR1 MNHEY and CDR2 SMNVEV come from the germline V gene (reference sequence). Trimming stripped 8 bases from V and 4 bases from J, with 14 bases between. In DNA form, the CDR3 reads TGTGCCAGCTCAGACGGAACCCTCTATGGCTACACCTTC. This encodes CASSDGTLYGYTF.

The V gene is TRBV7-2, the J gene TRBJ2-5, with no clear D. CDR1 SGHTA and CDR2 FQGNSA come from the germline V gene. The CDR3 is made up of 11 amino acids. V lost 5 bases and J 4 bases, leaving 5 bases between the germline ends. In nucleotides, the CDR3 is TGTGCCAGCAGCCTATTAGAGACCCAGTACTTC. Its translation: CASSLLETQYF.

A single count supports this clone. This chain connects TRBV28 to TRBJ1-1, with a tentative D call TRBD1 (6 bases). V was trimmed by 6 bases and J by 0 bases, leaving 11 bases between them. CDR1 is MDHEN, CDR2 SYDVKM, per germline. The CDR3 totals 14 residues. This chain's CDR3 is CASSLGHLNTEAFF. In DNA, the CDR3 is TGTGCCAGCAGCTTGGGACACTTGAACACTGAAGCTTTCTTT.

The V call is TRBV15, the J call TRBJ2-3; 10 bases match TRBD2. The CDR3 loop spans 15 amino acids. CDR1 is LNHNV, CDR2 YYDKDF, per germline (reference sequence). Trimming took 5 bases from V and 3 from J; bases not matched to a gene: 5. The CDR3 loop is CATSSKRGGTDTQYF. CDR3 in DNA: TGTGCCACCAGCTCAAAGCGGGGGGGTACAGATACGCAGTATTTT.